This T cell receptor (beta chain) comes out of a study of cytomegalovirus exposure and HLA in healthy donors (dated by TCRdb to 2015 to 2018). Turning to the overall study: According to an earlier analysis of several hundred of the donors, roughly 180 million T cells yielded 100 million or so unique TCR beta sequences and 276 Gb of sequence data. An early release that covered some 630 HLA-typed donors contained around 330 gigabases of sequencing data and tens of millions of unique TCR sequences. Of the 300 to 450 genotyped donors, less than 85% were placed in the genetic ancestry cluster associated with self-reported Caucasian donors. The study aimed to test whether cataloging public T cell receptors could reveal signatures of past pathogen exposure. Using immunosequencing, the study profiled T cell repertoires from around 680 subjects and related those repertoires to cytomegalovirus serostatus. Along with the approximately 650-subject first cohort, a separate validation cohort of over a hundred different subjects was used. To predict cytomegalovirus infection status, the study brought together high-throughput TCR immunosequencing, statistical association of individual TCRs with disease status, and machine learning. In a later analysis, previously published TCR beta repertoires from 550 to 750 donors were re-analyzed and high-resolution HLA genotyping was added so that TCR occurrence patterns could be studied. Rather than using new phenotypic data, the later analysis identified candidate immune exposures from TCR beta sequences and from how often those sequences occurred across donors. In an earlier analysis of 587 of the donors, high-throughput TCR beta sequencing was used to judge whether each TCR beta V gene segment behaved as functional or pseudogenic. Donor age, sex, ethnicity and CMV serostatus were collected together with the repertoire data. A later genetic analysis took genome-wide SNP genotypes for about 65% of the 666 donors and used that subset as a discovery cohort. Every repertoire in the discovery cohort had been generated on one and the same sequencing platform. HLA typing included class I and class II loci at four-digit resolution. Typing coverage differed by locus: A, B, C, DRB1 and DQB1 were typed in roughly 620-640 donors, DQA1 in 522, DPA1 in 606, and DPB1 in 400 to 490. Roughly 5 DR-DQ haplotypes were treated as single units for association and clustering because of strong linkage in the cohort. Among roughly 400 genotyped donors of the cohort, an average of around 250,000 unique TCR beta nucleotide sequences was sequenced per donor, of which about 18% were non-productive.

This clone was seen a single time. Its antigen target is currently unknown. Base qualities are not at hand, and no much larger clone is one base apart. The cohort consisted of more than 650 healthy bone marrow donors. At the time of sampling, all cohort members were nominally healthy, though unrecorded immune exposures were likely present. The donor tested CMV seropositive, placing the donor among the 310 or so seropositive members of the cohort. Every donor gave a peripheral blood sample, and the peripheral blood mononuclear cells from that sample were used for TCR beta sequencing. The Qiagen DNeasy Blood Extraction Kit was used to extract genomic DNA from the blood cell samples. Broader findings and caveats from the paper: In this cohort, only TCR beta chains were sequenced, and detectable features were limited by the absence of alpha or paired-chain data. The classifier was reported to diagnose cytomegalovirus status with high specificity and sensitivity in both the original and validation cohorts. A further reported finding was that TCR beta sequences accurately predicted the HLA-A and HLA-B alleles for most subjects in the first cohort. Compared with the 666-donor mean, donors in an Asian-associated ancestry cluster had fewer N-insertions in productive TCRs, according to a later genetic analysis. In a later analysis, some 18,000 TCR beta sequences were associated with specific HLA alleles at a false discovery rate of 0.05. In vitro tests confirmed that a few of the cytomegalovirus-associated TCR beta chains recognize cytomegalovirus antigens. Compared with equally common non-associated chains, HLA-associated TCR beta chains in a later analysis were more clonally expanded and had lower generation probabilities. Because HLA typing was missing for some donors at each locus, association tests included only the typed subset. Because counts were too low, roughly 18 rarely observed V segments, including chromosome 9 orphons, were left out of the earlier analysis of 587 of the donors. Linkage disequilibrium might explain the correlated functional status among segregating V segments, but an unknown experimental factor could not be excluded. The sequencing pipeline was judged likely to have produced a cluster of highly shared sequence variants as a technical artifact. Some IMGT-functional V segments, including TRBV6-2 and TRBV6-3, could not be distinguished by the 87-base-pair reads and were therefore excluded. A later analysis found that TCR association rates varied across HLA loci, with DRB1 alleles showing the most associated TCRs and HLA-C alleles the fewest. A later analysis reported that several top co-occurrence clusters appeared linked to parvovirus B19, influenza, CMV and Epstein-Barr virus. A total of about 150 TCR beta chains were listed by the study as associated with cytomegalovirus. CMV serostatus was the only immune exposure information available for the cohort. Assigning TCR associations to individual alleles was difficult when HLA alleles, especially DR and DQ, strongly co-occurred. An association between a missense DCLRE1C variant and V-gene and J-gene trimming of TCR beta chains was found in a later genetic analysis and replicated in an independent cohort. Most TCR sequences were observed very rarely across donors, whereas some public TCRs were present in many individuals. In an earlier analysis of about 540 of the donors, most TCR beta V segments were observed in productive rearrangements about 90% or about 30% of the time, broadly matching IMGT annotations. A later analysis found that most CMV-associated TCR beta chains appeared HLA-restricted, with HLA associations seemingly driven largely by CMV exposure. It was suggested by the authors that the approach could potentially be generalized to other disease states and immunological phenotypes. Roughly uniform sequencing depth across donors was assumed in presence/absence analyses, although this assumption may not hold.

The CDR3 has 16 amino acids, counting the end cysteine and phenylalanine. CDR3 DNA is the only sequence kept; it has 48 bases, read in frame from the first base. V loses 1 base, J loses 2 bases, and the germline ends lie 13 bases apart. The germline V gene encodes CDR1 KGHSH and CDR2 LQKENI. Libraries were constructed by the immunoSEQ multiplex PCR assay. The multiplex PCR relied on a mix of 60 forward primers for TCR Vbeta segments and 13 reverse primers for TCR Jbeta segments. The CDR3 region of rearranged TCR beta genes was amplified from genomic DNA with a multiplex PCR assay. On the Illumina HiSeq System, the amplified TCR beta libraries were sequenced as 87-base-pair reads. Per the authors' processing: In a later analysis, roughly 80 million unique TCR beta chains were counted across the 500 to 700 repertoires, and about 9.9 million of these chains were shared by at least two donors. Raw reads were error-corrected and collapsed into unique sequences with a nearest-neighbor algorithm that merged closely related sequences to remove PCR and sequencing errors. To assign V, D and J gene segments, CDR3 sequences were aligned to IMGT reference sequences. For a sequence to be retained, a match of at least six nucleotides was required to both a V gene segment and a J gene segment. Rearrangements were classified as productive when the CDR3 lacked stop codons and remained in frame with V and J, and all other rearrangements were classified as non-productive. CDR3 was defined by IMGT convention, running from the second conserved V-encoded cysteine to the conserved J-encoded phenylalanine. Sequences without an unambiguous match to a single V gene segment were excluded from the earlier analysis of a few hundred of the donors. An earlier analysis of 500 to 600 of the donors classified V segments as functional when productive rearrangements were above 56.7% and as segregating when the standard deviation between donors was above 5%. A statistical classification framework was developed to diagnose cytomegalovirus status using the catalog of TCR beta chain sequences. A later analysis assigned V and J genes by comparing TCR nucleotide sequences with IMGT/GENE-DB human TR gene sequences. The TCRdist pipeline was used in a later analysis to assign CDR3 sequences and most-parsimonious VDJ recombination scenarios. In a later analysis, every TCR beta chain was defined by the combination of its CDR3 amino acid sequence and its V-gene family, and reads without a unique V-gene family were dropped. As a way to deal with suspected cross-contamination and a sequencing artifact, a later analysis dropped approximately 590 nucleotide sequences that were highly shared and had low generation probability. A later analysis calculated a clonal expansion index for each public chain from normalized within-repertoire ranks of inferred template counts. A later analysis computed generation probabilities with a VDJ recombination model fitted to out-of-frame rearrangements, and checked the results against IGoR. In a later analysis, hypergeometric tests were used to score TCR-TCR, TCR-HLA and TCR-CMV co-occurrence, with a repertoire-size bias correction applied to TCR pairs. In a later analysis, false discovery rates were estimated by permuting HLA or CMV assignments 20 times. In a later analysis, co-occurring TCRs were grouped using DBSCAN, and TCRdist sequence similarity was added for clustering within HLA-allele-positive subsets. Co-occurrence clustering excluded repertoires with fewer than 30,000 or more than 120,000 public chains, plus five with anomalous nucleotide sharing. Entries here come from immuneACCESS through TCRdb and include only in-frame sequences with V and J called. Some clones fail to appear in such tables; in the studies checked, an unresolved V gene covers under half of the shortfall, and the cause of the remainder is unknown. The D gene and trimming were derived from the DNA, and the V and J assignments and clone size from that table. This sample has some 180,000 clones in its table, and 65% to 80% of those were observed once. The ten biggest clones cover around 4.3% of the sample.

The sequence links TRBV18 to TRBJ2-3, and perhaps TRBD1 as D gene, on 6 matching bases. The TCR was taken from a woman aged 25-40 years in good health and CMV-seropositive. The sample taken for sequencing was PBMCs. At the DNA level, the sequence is TGTGCCAGCTCACCACTAGCTACAGGGTCCACAGATACGCAGTATTTT. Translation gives CASSPLATGSTDTQYF.